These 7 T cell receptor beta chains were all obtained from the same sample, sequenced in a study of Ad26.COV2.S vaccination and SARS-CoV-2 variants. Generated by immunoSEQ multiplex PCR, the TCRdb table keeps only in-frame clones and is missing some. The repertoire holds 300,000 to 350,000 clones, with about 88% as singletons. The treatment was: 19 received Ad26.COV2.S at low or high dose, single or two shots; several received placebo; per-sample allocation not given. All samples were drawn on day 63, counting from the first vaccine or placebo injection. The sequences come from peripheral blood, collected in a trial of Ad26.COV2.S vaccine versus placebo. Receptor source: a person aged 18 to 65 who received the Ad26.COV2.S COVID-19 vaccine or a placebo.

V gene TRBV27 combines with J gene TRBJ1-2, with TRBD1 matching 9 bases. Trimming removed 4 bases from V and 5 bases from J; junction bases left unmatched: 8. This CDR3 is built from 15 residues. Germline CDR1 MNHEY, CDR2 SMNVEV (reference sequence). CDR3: CASSSPGDRVYGYTF. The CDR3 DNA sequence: TGTGCCAGCAGTTCCCCGGGGGACAGGGTGTATGGCTACACCTTC.

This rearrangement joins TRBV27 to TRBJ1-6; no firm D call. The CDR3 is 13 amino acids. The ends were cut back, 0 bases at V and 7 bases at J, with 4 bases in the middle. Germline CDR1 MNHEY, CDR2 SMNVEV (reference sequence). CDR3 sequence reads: CASSLSGNSPLHF. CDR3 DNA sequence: TGTGCCAGCAGTTTATCGGGAAATTCACCCCTCCACTTT.

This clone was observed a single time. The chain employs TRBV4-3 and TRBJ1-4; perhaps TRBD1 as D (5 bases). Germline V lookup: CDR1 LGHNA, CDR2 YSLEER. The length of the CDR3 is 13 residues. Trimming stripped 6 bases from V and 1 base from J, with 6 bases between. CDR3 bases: TGCGCCAGCAGGCAGGGAACTAATGAAAAACTGTTTTTT. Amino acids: CASRQGTNEKLFF.

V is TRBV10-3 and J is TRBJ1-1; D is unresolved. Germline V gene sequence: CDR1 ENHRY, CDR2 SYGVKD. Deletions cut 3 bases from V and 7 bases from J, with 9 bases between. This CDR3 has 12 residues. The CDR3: CAISEGRYEAFF. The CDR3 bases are TGTGCCATCAGTGAAGGACGGTATGAAGCTTTCTTT.

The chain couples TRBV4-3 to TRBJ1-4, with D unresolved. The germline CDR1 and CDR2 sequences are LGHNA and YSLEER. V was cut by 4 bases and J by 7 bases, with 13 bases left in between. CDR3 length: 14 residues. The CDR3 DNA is TGCGCCAGCAGCCCATCCGGAGGGAGTGAAAAACTGTTTTTT. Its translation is CASSPSGGSEKLFF.

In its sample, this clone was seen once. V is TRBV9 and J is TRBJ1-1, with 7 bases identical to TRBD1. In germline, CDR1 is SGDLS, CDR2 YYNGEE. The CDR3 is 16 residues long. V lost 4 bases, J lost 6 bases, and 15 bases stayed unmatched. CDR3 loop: CASSPSPGQPKPEAFF. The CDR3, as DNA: TGTGCCAGCAGCCCGAGCCCGGGACAGCCTAAACCTGAAGCTTTCTTT.

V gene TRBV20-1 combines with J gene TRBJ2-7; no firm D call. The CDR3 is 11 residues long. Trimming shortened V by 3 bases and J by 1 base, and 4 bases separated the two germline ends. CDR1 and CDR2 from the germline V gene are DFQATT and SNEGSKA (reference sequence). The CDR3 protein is CSASRSYEQYF. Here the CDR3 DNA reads TGCAGTGCTAGCAGATCCTACGAGCAGTACTTC.